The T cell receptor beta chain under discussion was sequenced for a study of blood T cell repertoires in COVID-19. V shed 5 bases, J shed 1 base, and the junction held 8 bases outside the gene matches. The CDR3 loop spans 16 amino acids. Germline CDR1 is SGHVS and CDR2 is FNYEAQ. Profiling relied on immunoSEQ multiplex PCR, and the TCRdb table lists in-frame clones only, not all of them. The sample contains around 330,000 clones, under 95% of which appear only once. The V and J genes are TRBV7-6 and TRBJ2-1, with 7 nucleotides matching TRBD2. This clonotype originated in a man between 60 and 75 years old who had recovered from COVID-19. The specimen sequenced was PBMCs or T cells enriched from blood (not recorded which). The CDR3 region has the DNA TGTGCCAGCAGCCCCACGGGAGGCACTTCCTACAATGAGCAGTTCTTC. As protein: CASSPTGGTSYNEQFF.